This T cell receptor (beta chain) was sequenced during a study of human T cells and chemical hapten exposure. This clonotype was seen a few times. Its antigen is undetermined. Documented time point: healthy volunteer bleed at 6 weeks. The template was total RNA from unfractionated whole blood. In the library, unique molecular identifiers were attached to individual cDNA molecules. In the original workflow: Sequenced samples showed a median of approximately 100,000 TCRs each, with counts running from around 20,000 to 690,000. One entry per CDR3 protein, called by TCRdb with MiXCR from the RACE reads. None of the V and J calls come from the authors' own analysis; TCRdb made them. The sample carries 60,000 to 90,000 distinct CDR3 sequences, 8.6% recorded once. Broader study findings: The number of TCRs over 1 in 1000 frequency stayed unchanged after DPC.

Looked up from germline, CDR1 is MNHNS and CDR2 is SASEGT. Trimming left V 6 bases short and J 5 bases short, with 11 bases between. This CDR3 spans 13 amino acids. The gene calls are TRBV6-1 and TRBJ1-5; tentatively, D is TRBD1 (5 bases). The origin of this receptor is a female donor in good health. Some clones in this sample may be carry-over from other donors' samples. Sequenced: whole blood. The CDR3 reads CASRPTQDQPQHF. The CDR3 DNA is TGTGCCAGCAGACCTACACAGGATCAGCCCCAGCATTTT.